Here is one T cell receptor (beta chain) with its context. Its specificity is unknown. This sample stems from a study of T-cell memory formation after mild COVID-19. General observations from the study: Clones contracting over day 15 to 85 were CD4/CD8 balanced, with later expanders leaning CD4+. Researchers found some responding clones in pre-infection memory, a sign that cross-reactive memory joined. Mainly CM and EM harbored the contracting CD4+ clones; mainly EMRA harbored the CD8+ ones.

5'RACE primed at constant segments yielded TCR alpha and TCR beta cDNA libraries bearing sample barcodes and UMIs. TCRdb called the 5' RACE reads again in MiXCR, with one record for every CDR3 protein. The sample has approximately 290,000 distinct CDR3 sequences; approximately 16% are singletons. The CDR3 length is 14 residues. The ends lost 3 bases at V and 0 bases at J; junction bases unmatched: 2. CDR1 and CDR2 (germline): LNHNV, YYDKDF (reference sequence). This receptor was identified in a man younger than 30 who had mild COVID-19 (a few samples of this study predate the infection). Cell type and time point are not known. The sequencing sample was made of PBMCs or a T cell subset sorted from them (not recorded which). The rearrangement links TRBV15 to TRBJ2-7; 7 nucleotides agree with TRBD2. CDR3 sequence reads: CATSRGGDSYEQYF. The CDR3 bases are TGTGCCACCAGCAGGGGAGGGGACTCCTACGAGCAGTACTTC.